This TCR beta chain was sequenced during a study of yellow fever vaccine responses in identical twins. This CDR3 comprises 18 residues. The germline gives CDR1 DFQATT, CDR2 SNEGSKA (reference sequence). V was clipped by 2 bases and J by 0 bases; unmatched bases: 13. TCRdb re-derived calls from the RT-PCR reads in MiXCR, one entry per CDR3 protein. The table has about 23,000 distinct CDR3 sequences, around 74% seen once. The clonotype originates from a woman aged 18-30 years who received the yellow fever vaccine. Sequencing used T cells from blood (PBMCs), unsorted or a sorted subset (not recorded which), obtained before or after yellow fever vaccination (not recorded which). V is TRBV20-1 and J is TRBJ2-1; 7 positions match TRBD2. CDR3 sequence reads: CSARSTLAPHFSYNEQFF. CDR3 nucleotide sequence: TGCAGTGCTAGATCCACACTAGCGCCCCATTTCTCCTACAATGAGCAGTTCTTC.